This T cell receptor beta chain stems from a study of cytomegalovirus exposure and HLA in healthy donors. General study findings and limits: There were some public TCRs occurring in many donors, but most TCR sequences were rare. Three chains tied to CMV proved CMV antigen-specific in vitro.

Clones were read by immunoSEQ multiplex PCR, and TCRdb kept only the in-frame ones, dropping some. Here the sample spans tens of thousands of clones, around 94% being singletons. With respect to this clone: Its antigen remains unidentified.

This CDR3 is built from 8 residues. Germline V gene sequence: CDR1 SQVTM, CDR2 ANQGSEA. V was shortened by 7 bases and J by 8 bases, with 5 bases between the two germline ends. The clonotype was recovered from a young woman in good health and CMV-seropositive. The chain links TRBV29-1 to TRBJ1-2; D is undetermined. Sequences were obtained from PBMCs. CDR3 amino acids: CSAQGYTF. CDR3 nucleotide sequence: TGCAGCGCGCAGGGCTACACCTTC.